This T cell receptor (beta chain) comes out of a study of blood T cell repertoires in COVID-19. From germline, CDR1 is SNHLY and CDR2 FYNNEI. The CDR3 loop spans 16 amino acids. V was clipped by 1 base and J by 3 bases, with 15 bases between them. The assay was immunoSEQ multiplex PCR, and TCRdb's table has in-frame clones only and misses some. The data hold roughly 400,000 clones, with more than 70% observed a single time. Sequencing input: PBMCs or T cells enriched from blood (not recorded which). The gene calls are TRBV2 and TRBJ1-2, with D possibly TRBD1 on 5 matching bases. The origin of this receptor is a young woman who had been exposed to COVID-19. CDR3 nucleotide sequence: TGTGCCAGCAGTGAAGTTTCTCGGCAGGGCCACTATGGCTACACCTTC. This translates into CASSEVSRQGHYGYTF. The entire variable domain, with the rest obtained from reference TRBV2 and TRBJ1-2, is as follows: EPEVTQTPSHQVTQMGQEVILRCVPISNHLYFYWYRQILGQKVEFLVSFYNNEISEKSEIFDDQFSVERPDGSNFTLKIRSTKLEDSAMYFCASSEVSRQGHYGYTFGSGTRLTVV.